This T cell receptor (beta chain) was identified during a study of shared clonotypes between healthy human individuals (TCRdb year 2020). Background on the whole study: Two women and three men aged 18 to 49 years were included in the cohort. To increase sequencing depth and limit assay-specific biases, different laboratories used diverse techniques to prepare libraries and sequence TCR repertoires. Between about 0.94 and 10 billion PBMCs per donor were obtained by leukapheresis. For each donor, CD4 naive and CD4 memory were each given three plates, CD8 naive was given two plates, and CD8 memory was given one plate. The study deeply sequenced blood TCR repertoires of several healthy adults to estimate repertoire size and the extent of clonotype sharing between individuals.

Findings and caveats that apply to the study as a whole: Sampling was restricted to blood, and TCR repertoires in tissue are likely to differ from TCR repertoires in blood. Estimated clonotype richness was generally larger for naive than for memory subsets. Pairwise subsampling led to the expectation that sequencing depth would affect the degree of clonotype sharing among donors. When several donors were compared, the shared fraction of clonotypes was about 5% for naive CD4, roughly 3.4% for naive CD8, 2% to 2.5% for memory CD4, and 0.35% to 0.5% for memory CD8. The genetic and exposure-history diversity represented was limited by the small number of donors. Incomplete sequencing was indicated by rarefaction of sorted-subset datasets, despite the large sequencing depth. Compared with non-shared clonotypes, clonotypes shared by all four sorted-subset donors had higher generation probabilities.

TCR CDR3 regions were amplified from genomic DNA by multiplex PCR using the deep immunoSEQ assay. Extracted genomic DNA from each cell subset was distributed evenly across all wells of several immunoSEQ 96-well plates, and each plate was treated as a replicate. For sorted subsets, each replicate PCR was loaded with roughly 190 ng genomic DNA, equivalent to roughly 30,000 T cell genomes. Purified libraries were quantified with a Qubit 3.0 fluorometer, sized on a Bioanalyzer 2100, and re-quantified with the KAPA Library Quantification kit. Every immunoSEQ 96-well plate was sequenced on a dedicated single-read 150-cycle Illumina NextSeq 550 flow cell. From the authors' description of their analysis: Because the immunoSEQ output included only junctional sequences and no quality scores, the filtering could not be the same as the filtering used for full-length reads. Sequences were annotated with PyIR, a Python wrapper for IgBLAST v1.9, and V/J genes and CDR3 were assigned using IMGT germline references. Reads were removed for weak V/J assignments (E-value above 1e-6), missing CDR3, stop codons, out-of-frame junctions, or ambiguous translated residues. V3J clonotypes were defined as sequences sharing the same inferred V gene, J gene, and CDR3 amino acid sequence. Percentage overlap between repertoires was calculated by dividing the number of shared unique clonotypes by the size of the smaller repertoire. Richness of each repertoire was evaluated using RTK rarefaction, the Chao1 estimator, and Recon v2.1 estimates of unobserved clonotypes. Generation probabilities were computed with OLGA for all TCRbeta clonotypes obtained by the gDNA method from a handful of donors. In its TCRdb copy, this immuneACCESS table keeps in-frame sequences only and misses some clones. Where compared with another copy, unresolved V genes explain less than half of these, and the others have no known cause. V, J and clone size are taken as reported in that table, and D and trimming were inferred from the DNA itself. The sample has fewer than 3 million clones on record, under 95% of them singletons. Clones ranked in the top ten supply approximately 0.41% of the sample.

The donors were healthy, HIV-negative adults who had no recently reported acute infections or vaccinations. All donors were Caucasian adults living in Nashville, Tennessee, USA. CD4+ T cells were enriched by magnetic negative selection; naive cells were then positively selected on CD45RA, and the negative fraction formed the memory subset. After blood collection by leukapheresis, PBMCs were isolated using Ficoll-Histopaque density gradient centrifugation and then cryopreserved in the vapor phase of liquid nitrogen. Analytical flow cytometry was used to check the purity and quantity of each magnetically sorted T cell population. From each sorted fraction, genomic DNA was isolated and quantified by UV absorbance on a Nanodrop 2000c. Trimming costs V 1 base and J 3 bases, and their ends lie 9 bases apart. Via the germline V gene, CDR1 is SGHTS and CDR2 YDEGEE. The CDR3 holds 14 amino acids from the cysteine to the phenylalanine. The read is trimmed to its CDR3 DNA, 42 bases read in frame from base 1.

Regarding this clone: What this receptor recognizes is not known. Base qualities are not provided; no much larger clone lies one nucleotide away.

Specimen: naive CD4+ T cells from PBMCs. The intended sense of this specimen's cell subset or site label: CD45RA+ positively selected. Recombination linked TRBV5-8 to TRBJ2-3; no D gene is confidently identified. This clonotype was obtained from a man between 18 and 35 years old in good health. Some clones in this sample may be carry-over from other donors' samples. DNA sequence: TGTGCCAGCAGCTTGTGGGGAAGGACAGATACGCAGTATTTT. This codes for CASSLWGRTDTQYF.